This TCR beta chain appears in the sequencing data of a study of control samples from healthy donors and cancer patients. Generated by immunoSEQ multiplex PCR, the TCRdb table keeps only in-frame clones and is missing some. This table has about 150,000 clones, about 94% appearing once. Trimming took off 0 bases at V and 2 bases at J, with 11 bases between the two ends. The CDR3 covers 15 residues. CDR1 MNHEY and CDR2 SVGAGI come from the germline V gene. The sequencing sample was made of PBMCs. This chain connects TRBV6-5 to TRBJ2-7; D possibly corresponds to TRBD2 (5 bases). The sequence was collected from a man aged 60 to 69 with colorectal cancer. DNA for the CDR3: TGTGCCAGCAGTTACTCGACTTCTAGCCCCTACGAGCAGTACTTC. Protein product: CASSYSTSSPYEQYF.